These T cell receptor beta chains were read from a single sample in a study of brain T cells in children with intractable seizures. Using immunoSEQ multiplex PCR, the repertoire was profiled, and TCRdb retains in-frame clones only, with some absent. The sample has 100,000 to 120,000 clones, roughly 94% seen once. Source: peripheral blood, taken at surgery. The receptors were sampled from a boy in the first two years of life with hemimegalencephaly and intractable seizures. Each CDR3 is given with its conserved first and last residue. D genes are given only for firm matches. Size values are once, few and many counts, or a class for expanded clones, and some rows have none.

CDR3 DNA	CDR3 protein	clone size	J gene	D gene	CDR3 length	V gene
TGTGCCAGCAGCTATGACAGGGGGGAACTGTTTTTT	CASSYDRGELFF	.	TRBJ1-4	TRBD1	12	TRBV7-2
TGTGCCAGCAGCCCAGGTTCAGGACAAAAGACCCAGTACTTC	CASSPGSGQKTQYF	once	TRBJ2-5	.	14	TRBV9
TGTGCCAGCAGCTTAAGCGGGATGTCGGAGCAGTACTTC	CASSLSGMSEQYF	.	TRBJ2-7	.	13	TRBV7-3
TGTGCCAGCAGCCTCAATAGCAATCAGCCCCAGCATTTT	CASSLNSNQPQHF	once	TRBJ1-5	.	13	TRBV3-1/TRBV3-2
TGCGCCAGCAGTAGGGACACCGGGGAGCTGTTTTTT	CASSRDTGELFF	.	TRBJ2-2	.	12	TRBV5-1
TGTGCCAGCAGCCAAGACGATGGACTAGCGGGAGGCGGCAATGAGCAGTTCTTC	CASSQDDGLAGGGNEQFF	.	TRBJ2-1	TRBD2	18	TRBV3-1/TRBV3-2
TGTGCCAGCAGCCAAGGGGTCGCAGGGTTCTCCTATAATTCACCCCTCCACTTT	CASSQGVAGFSYNSPLHF	once	TRBJ1-6	.	18	TRBV3-1/TRBV3-2
TGTGCCAGCAGTCTCGGGCTAGCGGGCGACGAGCAGTACTTC	CASSLGLAGDEQYF	.	TRBJ2-7	TRBD2	14	TRBV27
TGTGCCAGCAGCTTAAAACGGCCCGAGCAGTACTTC	CASSLKRPEQYF	.	TRBJ2-7	.	12	TRBV7-9
TGCGCCAGCAGCTTCTTTGGCGGGATAGAGGTAGATACGCAGTATTTT	CASSFFGGIEVDTQYF	.	TRBJ2-3	.	16	TRBV5-1
TGTGCCAGCAGCCAAGGAAAATTTGGCCGACGGTACCAAGAGACCCAGTACTTC	CASSQGKFGRRYQETQYF	once	TRBJ2-5	.	18	TRBV4-2
TGTGCCAGCAGTTACGCCTTGGGCGATCAGCCCCAGCATTTT	CASSYALGDQPQHF	.	TRBJ1-5	.	14	TRBV6-2/TRBV6-3
TGTGCCAGCAGTTTAACGGGCGGAGCCCGCCATGAGCAGTTCTTC	CASSLTGGARHEQFF	.	TRBJ2-1	.	15	TRBV28
TGTGCCAGCAGCTCCCCGGGACTAGCGGGGGCGGGGGAGCTGTTTTTT	CASSSPGLAGAGELFF	.	TRBJ2-2	TRBD2	16	TRBV5-4
TGTGCCACCCGAGCGGGAGGGGTGGAGACCCAGTACTTC	CATRAGGVETQYF	.	TRBJ2-5	TRBD2	13	TRBV6-5
TGTGCCAGTAGTATGGGGATAGGGGATTCACCCCTCCACTTT	CASSMGIGDSPLHF	.	TRBJ1-6	.	14	TRBV19
TGTGCCAGCAGTCCCCTCGGGAGCGGGAGGGCTAGCACAGATACGCAGTATTTT	CASSPLGSGRASTDTQYF	.	TRBJ2-3	TRBD2	18	TRBV28
TGTGCCAGCAGCCAAGATCTAGCGGGAGGGCCTGGGGCCAACGTCCTGACTTTC	CASSQDLAGGPGANVLTF	.	TRBJ2-6	TRBD2	18	TRBV14
TGTGCCAGCAGTCCATGGGACGGAAACACCATATATTTT	CASSPWDGNTIYF	.	TRBJ1-3	.	13	TRBV28
TGCGCCAGCAGCTCGGGTTTCATCACCGGGGAGCTGTTTTTT	CASSSGFITGELFF	.	TRBJ2-2	.	14	TRBV5-1
TGTGCCAGCTCACCGACTAGCACCTACAATGAGCAGTTCTTC	CASSPTSTYNEQFF	.	TRBJ2-1	TRBD2	14	TRBV18
TGTGCCACCAGCCCGGCGGAGGGCTCTGGGGCCAACGTCCTGACTTTC	CATSPAEGSGANVLTF	.	TRBJ2-6	.	16	TRBV15